The TCR beta chain under discussion was sequenced for a study of blood T cells in healthy people across ages. Study results and limitations: Unsorted PBMCs prevented conclusive naive versus antigen-experienced comparison.

Germline CDR1 SQVTM, CDR2 ANQGSEA. Trimming pared 6 bases from V and 1 base from J, leaving 12 bases between. This CDR3 comprises 14 residues. Drawing of peripheral blood yielded about 10 milliliters from each donor. A sample-barcoded 5' primer and a J-beta primer mix were used in a second PCR of about 7 to 12 cycles. TCRdb re-derived calls from the 5' RACE reads in MiXCR, one entry per CDR3 protein. This table holds roughly 650,000 distinct CDR3 sequences, about a third found once. This clonotype was found once. Its cognate antigen is unknown. Sequencing input: blood. The sequence was obtained from a woman of 80 years or more in good health. The chain is built from TRBV29-1 and TRBJ2-2, with TRBD1 as a possible D gene (6 bases). CDR3 residues: CSVRNRENTGELFF. The CDR3 region has the DNA TGCAGCGTCCGAAACAGGGAGAACACCGGGGAGCTGTTTTTT.